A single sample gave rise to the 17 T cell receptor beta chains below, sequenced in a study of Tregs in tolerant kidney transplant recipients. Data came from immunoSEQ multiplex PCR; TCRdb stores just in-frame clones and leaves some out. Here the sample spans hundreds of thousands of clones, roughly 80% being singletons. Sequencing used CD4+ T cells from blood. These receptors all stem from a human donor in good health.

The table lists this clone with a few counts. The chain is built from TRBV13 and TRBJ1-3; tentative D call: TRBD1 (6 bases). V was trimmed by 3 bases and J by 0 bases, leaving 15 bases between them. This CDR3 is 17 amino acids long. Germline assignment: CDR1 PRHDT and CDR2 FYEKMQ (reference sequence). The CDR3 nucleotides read TGTGCCAGCAGCTTGAGGCAGGGGCCTAGCTCTGGAAACACCATATATTTT. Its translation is CASSLRQGPSSGNTIYF.

The CDR3 reads CASSLEWGARTDTQYF. CDR3 DNA: TGTGCCAGCAGCTTAGAGTGGGGGGCGCGGACAGATACGCAGTATTTT. The chain combines TRBV7-6 with TRBJ2-3, with D perhaps assigned TRBD1 or TRBD2 (6 bases each). V was shortened by 1 base and J by 3 bases, with 14 bases between the two germline ends. The length of the CDR3 is 16 residues. Germline CDR1 SGHVS, CDR2 FNYEAQ.

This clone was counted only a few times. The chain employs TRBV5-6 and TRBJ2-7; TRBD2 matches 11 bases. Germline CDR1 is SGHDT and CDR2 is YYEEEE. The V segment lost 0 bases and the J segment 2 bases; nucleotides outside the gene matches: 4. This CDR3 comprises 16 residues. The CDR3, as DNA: TGTGCCAGCAGCTTGGCTTTAGCGGGAGGGCCCTACGAGCAGTACTTC. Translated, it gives CASSLALAGGPYEQYF.

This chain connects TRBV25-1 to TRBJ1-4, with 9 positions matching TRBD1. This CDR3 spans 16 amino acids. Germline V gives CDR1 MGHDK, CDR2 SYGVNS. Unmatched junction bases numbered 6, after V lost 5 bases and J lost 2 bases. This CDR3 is CASSFTTGGTNEKLFF. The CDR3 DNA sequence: TGTGCCAGCAGTTTCACCACAGGGGGCACTAATGAAAAACTGTTTTTT.

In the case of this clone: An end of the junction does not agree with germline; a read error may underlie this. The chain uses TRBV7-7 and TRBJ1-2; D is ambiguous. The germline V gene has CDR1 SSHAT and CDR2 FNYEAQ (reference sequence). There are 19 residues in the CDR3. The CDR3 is CASSSPGSLPGLSSYGYTF. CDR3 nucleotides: TGTGCTAGCAGCTCTCCCGGCAGTTTACCTGGGCTATCCTCCTATGGCTACACCTTC.

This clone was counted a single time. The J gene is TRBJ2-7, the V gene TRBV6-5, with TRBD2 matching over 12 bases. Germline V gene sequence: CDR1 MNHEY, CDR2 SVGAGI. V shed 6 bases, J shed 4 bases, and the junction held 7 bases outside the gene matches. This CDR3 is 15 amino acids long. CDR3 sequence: CASRRTSGDEYEQYF. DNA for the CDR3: TGTGCCAGCAGACGGACTAGCGGGGACGAGTACGAGCAGTACTTC.

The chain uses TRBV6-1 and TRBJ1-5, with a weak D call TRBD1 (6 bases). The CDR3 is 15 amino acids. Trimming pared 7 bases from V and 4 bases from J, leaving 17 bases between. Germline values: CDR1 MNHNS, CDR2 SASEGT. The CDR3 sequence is CASNGAFTGNQPQHF. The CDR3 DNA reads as TGTGCCAGCAATGGAGCTTTCACAGGGAATCAGCCCCAGCATTTT.

The CDR3 loop is CASSDYRVGTYEQYF. The CDR3 coding sequence is TGTGCCAGCAGTGATTACAGGGTAGGGACCTACGAGCAGTACTTC. This chain joins TRBV6-1 and TRBJ2-7, with D perhaps TRBD1 (6 bases). Trimming cost V 3 bases and J 2 bases, with 14 bases left between them. The CDR3 has 15 amino acids. In germline, CDR1 is MNHNS, CDR2 SASEGT.

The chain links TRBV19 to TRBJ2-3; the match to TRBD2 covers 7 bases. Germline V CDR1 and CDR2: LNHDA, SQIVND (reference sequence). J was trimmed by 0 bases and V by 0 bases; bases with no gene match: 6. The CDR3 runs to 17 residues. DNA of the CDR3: TGTGCCAGTAGTATAGATCGTGGTAGCGGGAGCACAGATACGCAGTATTTT. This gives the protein CASSIDRGSGSTDTQYF.

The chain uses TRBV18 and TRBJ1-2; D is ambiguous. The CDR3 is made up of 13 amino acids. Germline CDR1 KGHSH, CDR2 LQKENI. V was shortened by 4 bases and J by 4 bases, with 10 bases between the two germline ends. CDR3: CASSQDTSYGYTF. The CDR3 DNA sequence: TGTGCCAGCTCACAAGACACATCCTATGGCTACACCTTC.

CDR3 DNA: TGTGCCACCACTCCAGGGATCTCCTACAATGAGCAGTTCTTC. Translating gives CATTPGISYNEQFF. The chain is built from TRBV7-6 and TRBJ2-1; tentative D call: TRBD1 (5 bases). This CDR3 is 14 amino acids long. CDR1 and CDR2 (germline): SGHVS, FNYEAQ. Trimming took off 10 bases at V and 0 bases at J, with 13 bases between the two ends.

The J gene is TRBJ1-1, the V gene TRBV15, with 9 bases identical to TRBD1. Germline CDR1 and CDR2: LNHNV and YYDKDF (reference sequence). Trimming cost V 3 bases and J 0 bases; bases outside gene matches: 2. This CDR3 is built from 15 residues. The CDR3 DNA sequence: TGTGCCACCAGCAGGGGACAGGGTATGAACACTGAAGCTTTCTTT. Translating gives CATSRGQGMNTEAFF.

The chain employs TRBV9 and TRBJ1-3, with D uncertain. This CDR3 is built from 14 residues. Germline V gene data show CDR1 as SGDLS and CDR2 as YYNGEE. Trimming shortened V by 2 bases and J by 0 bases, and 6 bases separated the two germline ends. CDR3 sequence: CASSVLDSGNTIYF. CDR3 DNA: TGTGCCAGCAGCGTCCTCGACTCTGGAAACACCATATATTTT.

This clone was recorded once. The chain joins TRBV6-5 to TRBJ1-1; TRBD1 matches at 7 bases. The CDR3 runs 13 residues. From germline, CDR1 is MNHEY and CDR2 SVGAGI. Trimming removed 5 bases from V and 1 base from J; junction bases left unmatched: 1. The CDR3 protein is CASSGTENTEAFF. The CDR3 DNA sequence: TGTGCCAGCAGTGGGACAGAGAACACTGAAGCTTTCTTT.

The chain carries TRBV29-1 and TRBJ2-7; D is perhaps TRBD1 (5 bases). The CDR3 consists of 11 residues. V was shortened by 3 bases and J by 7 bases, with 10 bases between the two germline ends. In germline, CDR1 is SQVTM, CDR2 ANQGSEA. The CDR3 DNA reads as TGCAGCGTTGACACAGGCCAGGAGCAGTACTTC. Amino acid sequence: CSVDTGQEQYF.

DNA of the CDR3: TGTGCCAGCAGCCCTGCTGGAGAGACCCAGTACTTC. Its translation is CASSPAGETQYF. The V gene is TRBV16, the J gene TRBJ2-5; D not certain. Looked up from germline, CDR1 is KGHSY and CDR2 is FQNENV. Trimming took off 4 bases at V and 4 bases at J, with 7 bases between the two ends. This CDR3 is built from 12 residues.

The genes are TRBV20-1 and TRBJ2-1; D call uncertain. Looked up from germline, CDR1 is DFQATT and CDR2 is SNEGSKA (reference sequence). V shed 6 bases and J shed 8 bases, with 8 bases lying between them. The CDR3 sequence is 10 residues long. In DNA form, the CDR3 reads TGCAGTGCACTTTCTTATGAGCAGTTCTTC. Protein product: CSALSYEQFF.